These T cell receptor beta chains were read from a single sample in a study of T cell responses to AZD1222 COVID-19 vaccine. Using immunoSEQ multiplex PCR, the repertoire was profiled, and TCRdb retains in-frame clones only, with some absent. The sample records about 66,000 clones, more than 65% being singletons. Sequencing used peripheral blood, obtained on day 0 of MenACWY control vaccination. These receptors originate from an adult in good health. The CDR3 runs from the conserved cysteine through the conserved F or W. The D gene is left open where the match is weak. Clone size is shown for a subset of rows, as once, few, many or a class of expanded clone.

J: TRBJ1-1
V: TRBV5-1
size: -
D: -
DNA: TGCGCCAGCAGCTTGAGCGGCAGTGTGAACACTGAAGCTTTCTTT
CDR3: CASSLSGSVNTEAFF

J: TRBJ2-3
V: TRBV7-9
size: -
D: TRBD2
DNA: TGTGCCAGCAGCTTAGTAGCGGGGGTTTCAGATACGCAGTATTTT
CDR3: CASSLVAGVSDTQYF

J: TRBJ2-1
V: TRBV13
size: -
D: -
DNA: TGTGCCAGCAGCTTAGGCCTTAATACCATCTCCTACAATGAGCAGTTCTTC
CDR3: CASSLGLNTISYNEQFF

J: TRBJ2-3
V: TRBV7-8
size: -
D: -
DNA: TGTGCCAGCACCAATACTCGGGGGACATTGGGCACACATACGCAGTATTTT
CDR3: CASTNTRGTLGTHTQYF

J: TRBJ2-1
V: TRBV29-1
size: -
D: -
DNA: TGCAGCGTTGCGCGGTTCTCCTACAATGAGCAGTTCTTC
CDR3: CSVARFSYNEQFF

J: TRBJ1-1
V: TRBV19
size: -
D: -
DNA: TGTGCCAGTAGTATAGGGCAAGTCCCAATGAACACTGAAGCTTTCTTT
CDR3: CASSIGQVPMNTEAFF

J: TRBJ1-5
V: TRBV12-3/TRBV12-4
size: -
D: -
DNA: TGTGCCAGCAGTTTCATCGAGGGACAGCCCCAGCATTTT
CDR3: CASSFIEGQPQHF

J: TRBJ2-1
V: TRBV2
size: few
D: TRBD2
DNA: TGTGCCAGCAGGGCCAGGACTAGCGGGGACAATGAGCAGTTCTTC
CDR3: CASRARTSGDNEQFF

J: TRBJ2-7
V: TRBV28
size: -
D: TRBD2
DNA: TGTGCCAGCAGTCCAAGACTAGCGGGAAGCTACGAGCAGTACTTC
CDR3: CASSPRLAGSYEQYF

J: TRBJ1-3
V: TRBV9
size: once
D: -
DNA: TGTGCCAGCAGCCCTTCGACTGGAAACACCATATATTTT
CDR3: CASSPSTGNTIYF

J: TRBJ1-2
V: TRBV30
size: -
D: -
DNA: TGTGCCTGGAGTTCGGGGGAGAGCTTCGGCTACACCTTC
CDR3: CAWSSGESFGYTF

J: TRBJ1-2
V: TRBV4-3
size: -
D: TRBD1
DNA: TGCGCCAGCAGCCAAGTCCCCGACAGGGAGGGCTACACCTTC
CDR3: CASSQVPDREGYTF

J: TRBJ2-3
V: TRBV6-5
size: -
D: -
DNA: TGTGCCAGCCCGGGACCGATAGGAGATACGCAGTATTTT
CDR3: CASPGPIGDTQYF

J: TRBJ1-2
V: TRBV19
size: -
D: -
DNA: TGTGCCAGTAGTATCCAGGGCTCAAACTATGGCTACACCTTC
CDR3: CASSIQGSNYGYTF

J: TRBJ2-5
V: TRBV6-2/TRBV6-3
size: -
D: -
DNA: TGTGCCAGCAGTGTAGCGGAAGAGACCCAGTACTTC
CDR3: CASSVAEETQYF

J: TRBJ2-2
V: TRBV29-1
size: once
D: TRBD2
DNA: TGCAGCGGACTTCTAGCGGGGGGGCCTGACACCGGGGAGCTGTTTTTT
CDR3: CSGLLAGGPDTGELFF

J: TRBJ2-3
V: TRBV29-1
size: -
D: TRBD2
DNA: TGCAGCGTTGATACTAGCGGGGGGGCGACGCAGTATTTT
CDR3: CSVDTSGGATQYF

J: TRBJ2-7
V: TRBV18
size: once
D: TRBD1
DNA: TGTGCCAGCTCGCAGGGGACAGGAGTATCGTTATACGAGCAGTACTTC
CDR3: CASSQGTGVSLYEQYF

J: TRBJ1-1
V: TRBV6-6
size: -
D: TRBD1
DNA: TGTGCCAGCGGTGGACAGGGGCGAACGAACACTGAAGCTTTCTTT
CDR3: CASGGQGRTNTEAFF

J: TRBJ1-1
V: TRBV6-5
size: -
D: -
DNA: TGTGCCAGCAGTTTCCAGGGACTGGCTTTCTTT
CDR3: CASSFQGLAFF

J: TRBJ2-3
V: TRBV12-3/TRBV12-4
size: -
D: -
DNA: TGTGCCAGCACCTCGACAGATACGCAGTATTTT
CDR3: CASTSTDTQYF

J: TRBJ2-7
V: TRBV11-2
size: -
D: TRBD1
DNA: TGTGCCAGCAGCTCCCTTAGGACAGGGGGCCCTTCTTATCCCTACGAGCAGTACTTC
CDR3: CASSSLRTGGPSYPYEQYF

J: TRBJ2-7
V: TRBV6-6
size: few
D: TRBD1
DNA: TGTGCCAGCAGTCCCCCAGGGACAGCGCTAGGGGAGCAGTACTTC
CDR3: CASSPPGTALGEQYF

J: TRBJ1-3
V: TRBV5-6
size: -
D: -
DNA: TGTGCCAGCACCCCCTACGGTGGAAACACCATATATTTT
CDR3: CASTPYGGNTIYF

J: TRBJ1-2
V: TRBV25-1
size: -
D: -
DNA: TGTGCCAGCAGTGCCGTGGGGTATGGCTACACCTTC
CDR3: CASSAVGYGYTF

J: TRBJ2-1
V: TRBV18
size: -
D: -
DNA: TGTGCCAGCTCACCAGCAGTCGCAAATGAGCAGTTCTTC
CDR3: CASSPAVANEQFF

J: TRBJ2-1
V: TRBV10-3
size: few
D: TRBD2
DNA: TGTGCCATCAGTGAGTCGGGGACTAGCGGGGAAGAGCAGTTCTTC
CDR3: CAISESGTSGEEQFF

J: TRBJ1-5
V: TRBV18
size: -
D: -
DNA: TGTGCCAGCTCTCCCGACATTTCGCAGCCCCAGCATTTT
CDR3: CASSPDISQPQHF

J: TRBJ1-5
V: TRBV2
size: -
D: -
DNA: TGTGCCAGCAGACCCGGGACGAATACCCCGGGGCCCCAGCATTTT
CDR3: CASRPGTNTPGPQHF

J: TRBJ2-7
V: TRBV2
size: -
D: -
DNA: TGTGCCAGCAGCCCCAGACGGTCCGAGCAGTACTTC
CDR3: CASSPRRSEQYF

J: TRBJ1-3
V: TRBV30
size: -
D: TRBD1
DNA: TGTGCCTGGGCAGGGGGTAATGGAAACACCATATATTTT
CDR3: CAWAGGNGNTIYF

J: TRBJ2-7
V: TRBV5-6
size: once
D: TRBD1
DNA: TGTGCCAGCAGCTCGACAGGGGACTACGAGCAGTACTTC
CDR3: CASSSTGDYEQYF

J: TRBJ1-1
V: TRBV14
size: -
D: -
DNA: TGTGCCAGCAGCCCCAGTATGAACACTGAAGCTTTCTTT
CDR3: CASSPSMNTEAFF

J: TRBJ2-5
V: TRBV7-2
size: -
D: -
DNA: TGTGCCAGCAGCTTAGAGGGCTACCGCCAAGAGACCCAGTACTTC
CDR3: CASSLEGYRQETQYF

J: TRBJ2-5
V: TRBV3-1/TRBV3-2
size: -
D: -
DNA: TGTGCCAGCAGTCCCACCACTCCGGGCCTACGGGCCCAGTACTTC
CDR3: CASSPTTPGLRAQYF

J: TRBJ1-1
V: TRBV12-3/TRBV12-4
size: -
D: -
DNA: TGTGCCAGCAGCAGGGACGGATTTGAAGCTTTCTTT
CDR3: CASSRDGFEAFF

J: TRBJ1-5
V: TRBV19
size: -
D: -
DNA: TGTGCCAGTAGTCAGGGGTCGGGACCTCGAACAGTCTATAGCAATCAGCCCCAGCATTTT
CDR3: CASSQGSGPRTVYSNQPQHF

J: TRBJ1-1
V: TRBV28
size: -
D: -
DNA: -
CDR3: CASSSSGQGNTEAFF

J: TRBJ2-3
V: TRBV12-3/TRBV12-4
size: few
D: -
DNA: TGTGCCAGCAGTTTTGCAGATACGCAGTATTTT
CDR3: CASSFADTQYF

J: TRBJ1-3
V: TRBV7-9
size: few
D: -
DNA: TGTGCCAGCAGTCCTTTGGGCCCCCCTGGAAACACCATATATTTT
CDR3: CASSPLGPPGNTIYF